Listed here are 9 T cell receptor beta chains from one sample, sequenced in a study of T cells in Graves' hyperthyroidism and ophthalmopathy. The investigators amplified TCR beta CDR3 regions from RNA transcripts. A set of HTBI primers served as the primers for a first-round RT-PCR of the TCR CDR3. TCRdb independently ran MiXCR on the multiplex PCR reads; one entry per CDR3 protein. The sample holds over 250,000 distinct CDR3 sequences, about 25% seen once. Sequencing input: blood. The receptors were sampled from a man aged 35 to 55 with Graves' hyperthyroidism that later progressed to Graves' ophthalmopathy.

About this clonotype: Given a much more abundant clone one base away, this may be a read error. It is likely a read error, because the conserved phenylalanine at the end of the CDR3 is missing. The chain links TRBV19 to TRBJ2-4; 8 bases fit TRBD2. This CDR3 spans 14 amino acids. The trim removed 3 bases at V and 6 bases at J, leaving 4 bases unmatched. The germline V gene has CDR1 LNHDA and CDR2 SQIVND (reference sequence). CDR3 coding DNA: TGTGCCAGTAGTATGGGCGGGGGGTCAAACATTCAGTACTCC. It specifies CASSMGGGSNIQYS.

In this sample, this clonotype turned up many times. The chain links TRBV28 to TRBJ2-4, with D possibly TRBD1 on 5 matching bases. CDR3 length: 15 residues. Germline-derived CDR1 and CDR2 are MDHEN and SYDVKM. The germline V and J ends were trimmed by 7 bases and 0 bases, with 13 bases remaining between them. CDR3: CASTRQQLAKNIQYF. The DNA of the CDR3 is TGTGCCAGCACCAGACAGCAGTTAGCCAAAAACATTCAGTACTTC.

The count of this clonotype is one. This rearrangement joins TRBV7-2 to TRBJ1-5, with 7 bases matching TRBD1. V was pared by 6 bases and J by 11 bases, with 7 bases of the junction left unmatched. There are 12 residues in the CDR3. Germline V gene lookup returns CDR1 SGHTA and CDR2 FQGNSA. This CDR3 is CASSLEGQTQHF. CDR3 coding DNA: TGTGCCAGCAGTCTTGAGGGACAGACCCAGCATTTT.

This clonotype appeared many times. CDR3 bases: TGCGCCAGCAGCGGGGGTCTTGGAGACCACGAGCAGTACTTC. Protein sequence: CASSGGLGDHEQYF. The chain joins TRBV5-1 to TRBJ2-7; possibly TRBD1 or TRBD2 for D (5 bases each). The CDR3 is made up of 14 amino acids. The V gene's germline CDR1 is SGHRS and CDR2 YFSETQ. Trimming took off 4 bases at V and 5 bases at J, with 16 bases between the two ends. Drawing the rest from reference TRBV5-1 and TRBJ2-7, the complete variable domain is KAGVTQTPRYLIKTRGQQVTLSCSPISGHRSVSWYQQTPGQGLQFLFEYFSETQRNKGNFPGRFSGRQFSNSRSEMNVSTLELGDSALYLCASSGGLGDHEQYFGPGTRLTVT.

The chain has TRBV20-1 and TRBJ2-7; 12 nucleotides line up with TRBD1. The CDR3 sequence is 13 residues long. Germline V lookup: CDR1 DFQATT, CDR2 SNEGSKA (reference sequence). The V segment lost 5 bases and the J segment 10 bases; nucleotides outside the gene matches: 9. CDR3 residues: CSADGTGGSTQYF. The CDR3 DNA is TGCAGTGCTGACGGGACAGGGGGCTCAACCCAGTACTTC.

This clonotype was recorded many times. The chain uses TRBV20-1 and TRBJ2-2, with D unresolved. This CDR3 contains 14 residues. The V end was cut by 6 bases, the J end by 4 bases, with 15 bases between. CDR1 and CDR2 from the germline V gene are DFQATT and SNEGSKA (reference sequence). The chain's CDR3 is CSAGDTLGTGELFF. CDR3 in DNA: TGCAGTGCCGGAGACACCCTCGGCACCGGGGAGCTGTTTTTT.

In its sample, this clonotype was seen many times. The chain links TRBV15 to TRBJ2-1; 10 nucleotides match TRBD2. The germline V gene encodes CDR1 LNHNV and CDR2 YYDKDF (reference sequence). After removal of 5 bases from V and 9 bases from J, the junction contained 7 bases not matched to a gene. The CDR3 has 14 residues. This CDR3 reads CATSDGTSVVEQFF. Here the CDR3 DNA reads TGTGCCACCAGCGACGGGACTAGCGTGGTTGAGCAGTTCTTC.

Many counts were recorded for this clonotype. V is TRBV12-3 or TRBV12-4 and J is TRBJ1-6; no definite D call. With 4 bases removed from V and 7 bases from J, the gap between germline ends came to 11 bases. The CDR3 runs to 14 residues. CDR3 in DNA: TGTGCCAGCAGTTCCGGGGATCGGAATTCACCCCTCCACTTT. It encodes CASSSGDRNSPLHF.

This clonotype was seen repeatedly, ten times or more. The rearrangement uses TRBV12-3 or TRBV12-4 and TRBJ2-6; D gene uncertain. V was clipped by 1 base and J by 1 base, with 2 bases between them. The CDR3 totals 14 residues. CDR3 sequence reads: CASSLGSGANVLTF. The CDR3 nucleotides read TGTGCCAGCAGTTTAGGGTCTGGGGCCAACGTCCTGACTTTC.